This record looks at one T cell receptor (beta chain) sequence and its context. TCRdb keeps only in-frame clones here, not all; method: immunoSEQ multiplex PCR. The repertoire holds some 110,000 clones, with around four fifths as singletons. This entry is derived from a study of blood T cell repertoires in COVID-19. The CDR3 loop spans 16 amino acids. The V end lost 4 bases, the J end lost 0 bases, and 14 bases lay between the germline ends. Per germline, CDR1 SGDLS and CDR2 YYNGEE. The sample taken for sequencing was peripheral blood. The TCR comes from a man between 60 and 70 years old with acute or convalescent COVID-19. V gene TRBV9 combines with J gene TRBJ1-3; maybe TRBD1 (5 bases). CDR3 DNA sequence: TGTGCCAGCAGCTTAGGATACAGGTTCTCTGGAAACACCATATATTTT. It yields the protein CASSLGYRFSGNTIYF.